The subject of this entry is one TCR beta chain. TCRdb itself ran the RT-PCR reads through MiXCR, one entry per CDR3 protein. Of 550,000 to 750,000 distinct CDR3 sequences in the sample, approximately 15% were seen once. The sequenced material came from memory CD4+ T cells from blood. The source of this sequence is a female donor in good health, serving as a healthy control.

CDR3 amino acids: CASSKIAGSGQFF. The CDR3, as DNA: TGCGCCAGCAGCAAAATAGCGGGATCTGGGCAGTTCTTC. The chain couples TRBV4-1 to TRBJ2-1, with TRBD2 identical over 8 bases. Germline V CDR1 and CDR2: MGHRA, YSYEKL. The CDR3 has 13 residues. V dropped 5 bases and J dropped 12; count of bases not matched to a gene: 9.